This TCR beta chain originates from a study of CD8 T cells in ankylosing spondylitis. The CDR3 has 16 residues. J gave up 2 bases and V 5 bases, and 6 bases lay outside the gene matches. TCRdb itself ran the 5' RACE reads through MiXCR, one entry per CDR3 protein. The sample holds a few hundred thousand distinct CDR3 sequences, about an eighth seen once. Overall study results and limits: Disease-linked clones proved CD8+ and comparatively uncommon in peripheral blood. Apparently characteristic of ankylosing spondylitis blood was a TCR beta motif (about 8 highly homologous variants).

This clonotype has only a few counts. Its specificity is unknown. The clonotype was recovered from a male donor with ankylosing spondylitis. The specimen sequenced was blood, either unsorted or a sorted T cell fraction (not recorded which). The chain has TRBV12-3 or TRBV12-4 and TRBJ2-5; 12 positions agree with TRBD2. The CDR3 loop is CASSPGLAGYQETQYF. The DNA of the CDR3 is TGTGCCAGCAGTCCAGGACTAGCGGGATATCAAGAGACCCAGTACTTC.